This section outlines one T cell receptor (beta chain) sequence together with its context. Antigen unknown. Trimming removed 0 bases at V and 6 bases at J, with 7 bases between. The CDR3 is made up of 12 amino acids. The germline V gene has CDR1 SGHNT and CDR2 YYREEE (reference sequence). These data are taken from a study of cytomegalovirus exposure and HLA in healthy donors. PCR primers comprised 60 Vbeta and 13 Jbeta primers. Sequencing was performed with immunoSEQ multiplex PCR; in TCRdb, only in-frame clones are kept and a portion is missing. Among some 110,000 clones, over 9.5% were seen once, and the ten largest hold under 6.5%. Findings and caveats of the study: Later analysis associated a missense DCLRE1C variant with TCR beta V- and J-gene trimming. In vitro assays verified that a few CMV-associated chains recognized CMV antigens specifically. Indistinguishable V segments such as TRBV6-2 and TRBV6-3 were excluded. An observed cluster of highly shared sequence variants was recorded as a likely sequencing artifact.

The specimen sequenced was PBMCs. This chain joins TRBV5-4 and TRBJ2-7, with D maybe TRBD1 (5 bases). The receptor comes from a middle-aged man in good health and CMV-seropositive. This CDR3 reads CASSLVGREQYF. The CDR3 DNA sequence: TGTGCCAGCAGCTTGGTGGGGCGCGAGCAGTACTTC.